Listed here are 20 T cell receptor beta chains from one sample, sequenced in a study of beta chain features in type 1 diabetes. Study results and caveats: Shorter TCRB CDR3s, moderately but significantly so, were found in Type 1 diabetes patients in all four CD4+ subsets.

Expressed TCRB transcripts were sequenced because the isolated RNA had all been reverse transcribed beforehand. Some clones are missing from TCRdb's copy, which holds only in-frame ones; the method was immunoSEQ multiplex PCR. The table records about 340,000 clones, roughly 13% of them present only once. Antigen specificity for these receptors is unknown. Sequencing input: naive CD4+ T cells from blood. These receptors were obtained from a woman younger than 35 with type 1 diabetes.

Only a few counts were recorded for this clone. This chain's CDR3 is CASIQGQNTGELFF. CDR3 nucleotide sequence: TGTGCCAGTATTCAGGGGCAAAACACCGGGGAGCTGTTTTTT. The rearrangement uses TRBV19 and TRBJ2-2, with a possible D match to TRBD1 (6 bases). The germline CDR1 and CDR2 sequences are LNHDA and SQIVND (reference sequence). Trimming took 7 bases from V and 2 from J, leaving 11 bases between them. There are 14 residues in the CDR3.

J is TRBJ2-5 and V is TRBV19, with 10 bases fitting TRBD2. The J segment lost 2 bases and the V segment lost 3 bases, leaving 12 bases of the junction unmatched. The germline V gene has CDR1 LNHDA and CDR2 SQIVND (reference sequence). This CDR3 region has 18 residues. The CDR3 region has the DNA TGTGCCAGTAGTATTATCCGGCTAGCGGGAGCAGGGCAAGAGACCCAGTACTTC. Its protein is CASSIIRLAGAGQETQYF.

The rearrangement links TRBV4-1 to TRBJ2-5; the match to TRBD2 covers 11 bases. V was clipped by 4 bases and J by 4 bases; unmatched bases: 2. The CDR3 has 14 amino acids. Germline CDR1 is MGHRA and CDR2 is YSYEKL. The CDR3 protein is CASSPGLAGETQYF. As DNA, the CDR3 is TGCGCCAGCAGCCCCGGACTAGCGGGAGAGACCCAGTACTTC.

This chain uses TRBV28 with TRBJ1-1, with 8 bases fitting TRBD1. V was pared by 10 bases and J by 9 bases, with 13 bases of the junction left unmatched. This CDR3 contains 13 residues. Germline CDR1 is MDHEN and CDR2 is SYDVKM. CDR3 region: CATQGEGQGKAFF. CDR3 DNA: TGTGCCACACAGGGGGAGGGGCAGGGGAAAGCTTTCTTT.

The rearrangement links TRBV19 to TRBJ2-7; TRBD1 agrees at 10 bases. CDR1 and CDR2 (germline): LNHDA, SQIVND (reference sequence). The CDR3 loop spans 16 amino acids. V trimming: 3 bases; J trimming: 3 bases; junction bases outside the gene matches: 8. The CDR3 DNA is TGTGCCAGTAGTATTTATGGGGACAGGGGAGACTACGAGCAGTACGTC. Translating it yields CASSIYGDRGDYEQYV.

The V gene is TRBV7-9, the J gene TRBJ2-1; TRBD2 matches 9 bases. The CDR3 loop spans 17 amino acids. Germline CDR1 is SEHNR and CDR2 is FQNEAQ (reference sequence). V trimming: 5 bases; J trimming: 8 bases; junction bases outside the gene matches: 16. The CDR3 region is CASSKWAGGQGDDEQFF. DNA of the CDR3: TGTGCCAGCAGCAAGTGGGCGGGAGGGCAGGGGGACGATGAGCAGTTCTTC.

In its sample, this clone was seen a few times. This chain joins TRBV14 and TRBJ1-5, with TRBD1 matching over 9 bases. V lost 1 base, J lost 0 bases, and 7 bases stayed unmatched. The CDR3 covers 18 residues. Germline V gene lookup returns CDR1 SGHDN and CDR2 FVKESK. CDR3 sequence reads: CASSQGFGTGYSNQPQHF. The CDR3 coding sequence is TGTGCCAGCAGCCAAGGTTTCGGGACAGGGTATAGCAATCAGCCCCAGCATTTT.

This clone has only a few counts. The J gene is TRBJ2-5, the V gene TRBV5-1; no clear D gene. The CDR3 is made up of 12 amino acids. The germline CDR1 and CDR2 sequences are SGHRS and YFSETQ. The ends were cut back, 5 bases at V and 2 bases at J, with 7 bases in the middle. CDR3 residues: CASSNSQETQYF. CDR3 DNA: TGCGCCAGCAGTAACTCTCAAGAGACCCAGTACTTC.

The J gene is TRBJ2-5, the V gene TRBV30; 11 positions agree with TRBD2. Germline CDR1 and CDR2: GTSNPN and SVGIG (reference sequence). Germline trimming cut 5 bases from V and 4 bases from J; bases unmatched to any gene: 15. CDR3 length: 17 amino acids. Written as DNA, the CDR3 is TGTGCCTGGGGGGGAAACCGACTAGCGGGAAAAGGAGAGACCCAGTACTTC. This codes for CAWGGNRLAGKGETQYF.

V gene TRBV19 combines with J gene TRBJ2-3, with D maybe TRBD2 (6 bases). Per germline, CDR1 LNHDA and CDR2 SQIVND (reference sequence). The V and J ends lost 4 bases and 3 bases respectively, with 17 bases between them. This CDR3 is 16 amino acids long. The CDR3 DNA sequence: TGTGCCAGTAGTAACCCACCGACTAGTGGTACAGATACGCAGTATTTT. Translation: CASSNPPTSGTDTQYF.

This chain connects TRBV5-4 to TRBJ2-1; 10 positions match TRBD2. The CDR3 extends over 17 amino acids. The V and J ends lost 4 bases and 8 bases, in that order; junction bases with no gene match: 15. Germline loops: CDR1 SGHNT, CDR2 YYREEE (reference sequence). The CDR3 protein is CASSPGGAGGPRDEQFF. DNA for the CDR3: TGTGCCAGCAGCCCCGGCGGAGCGGGAGGGCCAAGGGATGAGCAGTTCTTC.

V usage is TRBV7-8 and J usage is TRBJ2-3, with 7 positions matching TRBD2. The CDR3 loop spans 19 amino acids. Trimming removed 5 bases from V and 0 bases from J; junction bases left unmatched: 17. From germline, CDR1 is SGHVS and CDR2 FQNEAQ. Here the CDR3 reads CASSPPDPFYSGSTDTQYF. The CDR3 nucleotides read TGTGCCAGCAGCCCCCCCGATCCCTTTTATAGCGGGAGCACAGATACGCAGTATTTT.

This chain joins TRBV30 and TRBJ1-5; D might be TRBD1 (5 bases). Germline V gives CDR1 GTSNPN, CDR2 SVGIG (reference sequence). V was trimmed by 2 bases and J by 0 bases, leaving 11 bases between them. The CDR3 is 15 residues long. The CDR3: CAWSRDFFSNQPQHF. CDR3 coding DNA: TGTGCCTGGAGTCGGGACTTCTTTAGCAATCAGCCCCAGCATTTT.

This chain joins TRBV9 and TRBJ2-5; D gene ambiguous. Deletions cut 6 bases from V and 7 bases from J, with 10 bases between. This CDR3 is 11 amino acids long. Germline V gives CDR1 SGDLS, CDR2 YYNGEE. CDR3 region: CASMALATQYF. In DNA, the CDR3 is TGTGCCAGCATGGCCCTGGCGACCCAGTACTTC. Variable domain in full (rest from reference TRBV9 and TRBJ2-5): DSGVTQTPKHLITATGQRVTLRCSPRSGDLSVYWYQQSLDQGLQFLIQYYNGEERAKGNILERFSAQQFPDLHSELNLSSLELGDSALYFCASMALATQYFGPGTRLLVL.

This rearrangement joins TRBV10-2 to TRBJ2-3, with no clear D. Germline V gene data show CDR1 as WSHSY and CDR2 as SAAADI. The CDR3 loop spans 13 amino acids. Trimming took off 3 bases at V and 5 bases at J, with 9 bases between the two ends. The CDR3 here is CASSDLRQDTQYF. CDR3 nucleotides: TGCGCCAGCAGTGATTTGCGGCAAGATACGCAGTATTTT.

The chain joins TRBV27 to TRBJ2-6; D remains ambiguous. V gave up 6 bases and J gave up 0 bases, with 12 bases separating them. This CDR3 spans 16 amino acids. The germline gives CDR1 MNHEY, CDR2 SMNVEV (reference sequence). CDR3 sequence reads: CASSGFRPSGANVLTF. CDR3 DNA sequence: TGTGCCAGCAGCGGCTTCAGGCCCTCTGGGGCCAACGTCCTGACTTTC.

The gene calls are TRBV28 and TRBJ1-2; weak D call: TRBD1 (6 bases). The V and J ends lost 5 bases and 2 bases respectively, with 9 bases between them. The V gene's germline CDR1 is MDHEN and CDR2 SYDVKM. The CDR3 spans 13 residues. This CDR3 is CASSAQGNYGYTF. In DNA form, the CDR3 reads TGTGCCAGCAGTGCTCAGGGGAACTATGGCTACACCTTC.

This clone has only a few counts. J is TRBJ1-2 and V is TRBV28; a possible D gene is TRBD1 (5 bases). Trimming left V 3 bases short and J 4 bases short, with 9 bases between. The CDR3 is made up of 13 amino acids. Germline lookup yields CDR1 MDHEN and CDR2 SYDVKM. The CDR3 nucleotides are TGTGCCAGCAGTTTGCACGGGGGCTATGGCTACACCTTC. Protein product: CASSLHGGYGYTF.

The chain links TRBV4-1 to TRBJ2-1; 15 bases line up with TRBD2. There are 18 residues in the CDR3. Germline assignment: CDR1 MGHRA and CDR2 YSYEKL. V shed 3 bases and J 5 bases; nucleotides not matched to a gene: 8. CDR3 sequence: CASSQPARTSGRDNEQFF. The CDR3, as DNA: TGCGCCAGCAGCCAGCCCGCTAGGACTAGCGGGAGGGACAATGAGCAGTTCTTC.

For this clone: The sample has other DNA sequences that encode this CDR3 too. The V call is TRBV30, the J call TRBJ1-1; D possibly corresponds to TRBD1 (6 bases). Trimming left V 0 bases short and J 2 bases short, with 7 bases between. The CDR3 covers 13 residues. Germline CDR1 is GTSNPN and CDR2 is SVGIG (reference sequence). The DNA for the CDR3 is TGTGCCTGGAGTGTAGGGGGTAACACTGAAGCTTTCTTT. It is translated as CAWSVGGNTEAFF.